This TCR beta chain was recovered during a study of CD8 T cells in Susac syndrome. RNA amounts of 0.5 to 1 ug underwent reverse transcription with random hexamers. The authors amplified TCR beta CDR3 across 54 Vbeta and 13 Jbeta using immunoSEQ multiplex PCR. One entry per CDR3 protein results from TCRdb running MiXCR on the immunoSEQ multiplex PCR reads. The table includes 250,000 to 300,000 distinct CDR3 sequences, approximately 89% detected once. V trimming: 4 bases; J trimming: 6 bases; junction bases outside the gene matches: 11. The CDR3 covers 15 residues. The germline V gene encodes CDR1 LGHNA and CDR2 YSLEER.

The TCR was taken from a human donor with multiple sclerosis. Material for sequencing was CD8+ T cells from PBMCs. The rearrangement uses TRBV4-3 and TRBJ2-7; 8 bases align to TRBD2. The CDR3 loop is CASSPRLAGSLEQYF. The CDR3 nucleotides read TGCGCCAGCAGCCCCCGGTTAGCGGGATCACTCGAGCAGTACTTC.